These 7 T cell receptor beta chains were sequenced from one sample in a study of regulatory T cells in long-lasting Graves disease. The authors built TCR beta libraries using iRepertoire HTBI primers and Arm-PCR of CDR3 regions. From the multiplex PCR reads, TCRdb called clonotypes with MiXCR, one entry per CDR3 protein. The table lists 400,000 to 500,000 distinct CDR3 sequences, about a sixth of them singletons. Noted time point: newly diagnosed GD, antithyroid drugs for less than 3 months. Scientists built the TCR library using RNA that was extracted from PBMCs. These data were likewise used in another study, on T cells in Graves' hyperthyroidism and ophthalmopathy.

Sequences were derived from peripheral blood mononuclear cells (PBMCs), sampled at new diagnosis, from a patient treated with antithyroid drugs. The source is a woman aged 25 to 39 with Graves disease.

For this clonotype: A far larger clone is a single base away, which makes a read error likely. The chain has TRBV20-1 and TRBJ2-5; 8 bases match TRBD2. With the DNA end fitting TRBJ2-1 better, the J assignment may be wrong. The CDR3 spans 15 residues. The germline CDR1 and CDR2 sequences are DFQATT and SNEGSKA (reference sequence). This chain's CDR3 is CSAQPGLEQYDEQFF. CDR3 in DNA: TGCAGTGCCCAGCCGGGACTAGAACAGTACGATGAGCAGTTCTTC.

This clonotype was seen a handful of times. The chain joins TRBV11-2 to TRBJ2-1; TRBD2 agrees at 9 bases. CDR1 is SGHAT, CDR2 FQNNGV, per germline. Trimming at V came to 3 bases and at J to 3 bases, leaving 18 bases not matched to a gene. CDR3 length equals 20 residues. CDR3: CASSFGRWGTSGSLYNEQFF. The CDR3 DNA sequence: TGTGCCAGCAGCTTTGGCCGGTGGGGAACTAGCGGGTCTCTCTACAATGAGCAGTTCTTC.

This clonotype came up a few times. CDR3 protein: CASSVAGEVAGANVLTF. Written as DNA, the CDR3 is TGTGCCAGCAGCGTAGCTGGGGAAGTGGCTGGGGCCAACGTCCTGACTTTC. The chain has TRBV9 and TRBJ2-6; D is unresolved. The CDR3 totals 17 residues. The ends were cut back, 0 bases at V and 2 bases at J, with 12 bases in the middle. Per the germline V gene, CDR1 is SGDLS and CDR2 is YYNGEE.

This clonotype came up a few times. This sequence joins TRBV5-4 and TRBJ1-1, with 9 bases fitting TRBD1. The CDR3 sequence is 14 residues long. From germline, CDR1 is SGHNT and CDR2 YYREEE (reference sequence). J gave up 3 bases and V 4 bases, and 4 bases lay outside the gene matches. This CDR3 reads CASSIRDRDTEAFF. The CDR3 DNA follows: TGTGCCAGCAGCATCCGGGACAGGGACACTGAAGCTTTCTTT. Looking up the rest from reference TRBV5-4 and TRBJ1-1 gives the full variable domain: ETGVTQSPTHLIKTRGQQVTLRCSSQSGHNTVSWYQQALGQGPQFIFQYYREEENGRGNFPPRFSGLQFPNYSSELNVNALELDDSALYLCASSIRDRDTEAFFGQGTRLTVV.

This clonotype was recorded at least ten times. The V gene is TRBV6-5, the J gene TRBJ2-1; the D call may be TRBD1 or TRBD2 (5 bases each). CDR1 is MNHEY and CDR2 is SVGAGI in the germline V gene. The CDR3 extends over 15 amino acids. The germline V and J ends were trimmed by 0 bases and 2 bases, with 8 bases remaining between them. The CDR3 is CASSYSTGPYNEQFF. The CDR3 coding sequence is TGTGCCAGCAGTTACTCGACGGGACCCTACAATGAGCAGTTCTTC.

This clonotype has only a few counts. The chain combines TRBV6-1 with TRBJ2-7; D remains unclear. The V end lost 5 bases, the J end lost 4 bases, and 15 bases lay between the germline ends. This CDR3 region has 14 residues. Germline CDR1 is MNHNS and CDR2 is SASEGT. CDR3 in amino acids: CASSPPTAVYEQYF. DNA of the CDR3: TGTGCCAGCAGTCCCCCGACGGCCGTATACGAGCAGTACTTC.

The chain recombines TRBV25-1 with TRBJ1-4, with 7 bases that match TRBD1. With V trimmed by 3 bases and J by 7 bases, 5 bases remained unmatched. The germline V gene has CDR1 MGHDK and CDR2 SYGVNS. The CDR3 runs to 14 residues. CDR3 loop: CASSDPQGSEKLFF. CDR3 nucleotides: TGTGCCAGCAGTGACCCACAGGGGAGTGAAAAACTGTTTTTT.